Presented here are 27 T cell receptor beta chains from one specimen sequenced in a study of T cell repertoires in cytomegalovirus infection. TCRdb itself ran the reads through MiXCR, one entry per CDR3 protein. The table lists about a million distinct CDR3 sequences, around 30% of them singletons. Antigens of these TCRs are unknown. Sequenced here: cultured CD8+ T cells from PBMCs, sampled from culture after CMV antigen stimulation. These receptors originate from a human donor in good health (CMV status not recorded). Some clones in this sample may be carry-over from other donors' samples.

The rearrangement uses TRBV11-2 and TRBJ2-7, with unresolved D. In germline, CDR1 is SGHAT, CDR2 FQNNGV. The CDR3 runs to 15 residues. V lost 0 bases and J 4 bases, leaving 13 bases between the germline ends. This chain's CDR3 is CASSLEAAVAYEQYV. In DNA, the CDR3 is TGTGCCAGCAGCTTAGAGGCGGCGGTGGCATACGAGCAGTACGTC.

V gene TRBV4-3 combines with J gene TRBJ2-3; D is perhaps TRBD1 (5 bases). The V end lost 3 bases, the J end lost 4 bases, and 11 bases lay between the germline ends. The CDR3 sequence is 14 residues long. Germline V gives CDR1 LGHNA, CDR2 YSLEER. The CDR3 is CASSQGQFADTQYF. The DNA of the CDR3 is TGCGCCAGCAGCCAGGGGCAGTTTGCAGATACGCAGTATTTT.

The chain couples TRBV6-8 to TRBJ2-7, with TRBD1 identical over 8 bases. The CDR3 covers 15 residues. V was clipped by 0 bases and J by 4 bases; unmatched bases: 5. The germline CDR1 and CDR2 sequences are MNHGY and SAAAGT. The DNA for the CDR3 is TGTGCCAGCAGTTACTCGAGGACAGGGTTTTACGAGCAGTACGTC. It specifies CASSYSRTGFYEQYV.

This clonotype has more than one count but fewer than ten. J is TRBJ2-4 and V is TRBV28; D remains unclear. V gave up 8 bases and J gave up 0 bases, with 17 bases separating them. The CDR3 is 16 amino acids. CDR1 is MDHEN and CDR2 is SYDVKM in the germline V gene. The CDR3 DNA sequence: TGTGCCAGCTCGCTTCCACCCAATAGAGCCAAAAACATTCAGTACTTC. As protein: CASSLPPNRAKNIQYF.

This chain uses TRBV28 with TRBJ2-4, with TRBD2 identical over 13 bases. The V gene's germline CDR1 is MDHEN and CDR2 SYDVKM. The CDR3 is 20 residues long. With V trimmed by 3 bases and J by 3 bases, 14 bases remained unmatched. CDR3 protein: CASSLGSGTSGVSVKNIQYF. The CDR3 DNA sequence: TGTGCCAGCAGTTTGGGCTCCGGGACTAGCGGGGTATCGGTCAAAAACATTCAGTACTTC.

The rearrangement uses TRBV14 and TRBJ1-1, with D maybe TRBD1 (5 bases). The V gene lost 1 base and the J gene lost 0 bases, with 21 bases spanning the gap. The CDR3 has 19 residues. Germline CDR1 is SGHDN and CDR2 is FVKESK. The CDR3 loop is CASSQASVIIRVVNTEAFF. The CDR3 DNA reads TGTGCCAGCAGCCAAGCTTCGGTTATAATCAGGGTGGTGAACACTGAAGCTTTCTTT.

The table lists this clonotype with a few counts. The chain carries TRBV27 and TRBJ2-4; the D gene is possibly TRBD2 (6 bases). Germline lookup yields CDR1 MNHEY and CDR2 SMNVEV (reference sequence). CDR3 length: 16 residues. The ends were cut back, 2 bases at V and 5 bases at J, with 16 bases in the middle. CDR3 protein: CASSLIGGADQNIQYF. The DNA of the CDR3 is TGTGCCAGCAGTTTAATAGGCGGGGCGGACCAAAACATTCAGTACTTC.

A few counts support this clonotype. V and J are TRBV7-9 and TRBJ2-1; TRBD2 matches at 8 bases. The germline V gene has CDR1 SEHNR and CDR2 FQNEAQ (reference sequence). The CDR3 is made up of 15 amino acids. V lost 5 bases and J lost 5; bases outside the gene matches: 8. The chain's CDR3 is CASSIGGGRDNEQFF. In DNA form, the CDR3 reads TGTGCCAGCAGCATCGGGGGGGGGAGGGACAATGAGCAGTTCTTC.

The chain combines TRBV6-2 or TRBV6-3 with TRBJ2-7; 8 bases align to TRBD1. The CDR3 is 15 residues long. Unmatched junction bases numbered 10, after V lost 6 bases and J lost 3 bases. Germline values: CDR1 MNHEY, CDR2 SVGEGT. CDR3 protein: CASSLAGGPLYEQYV. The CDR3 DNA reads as TGTGCCAGCAGCCTAGCAGGGGGCCCCCTCTACGAGCAGTACGTC.

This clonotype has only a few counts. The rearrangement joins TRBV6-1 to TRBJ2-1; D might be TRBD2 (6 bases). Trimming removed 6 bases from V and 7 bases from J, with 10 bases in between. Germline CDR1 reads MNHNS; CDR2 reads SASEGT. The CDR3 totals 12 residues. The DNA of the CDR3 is TGTGCCAGCAGACTAGCTCCAAATGAGCAGTTCTTC. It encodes CASRLAPNEQFF.

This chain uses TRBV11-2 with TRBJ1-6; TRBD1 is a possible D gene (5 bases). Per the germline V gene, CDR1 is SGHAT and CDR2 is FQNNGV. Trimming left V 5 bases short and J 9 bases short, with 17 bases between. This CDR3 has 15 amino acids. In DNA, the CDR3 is TGTGCCAGCAGCGGACCCGGGACTAATAGTTCACCCCTCCACTTT. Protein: CASSGPGTNSSPLHF.

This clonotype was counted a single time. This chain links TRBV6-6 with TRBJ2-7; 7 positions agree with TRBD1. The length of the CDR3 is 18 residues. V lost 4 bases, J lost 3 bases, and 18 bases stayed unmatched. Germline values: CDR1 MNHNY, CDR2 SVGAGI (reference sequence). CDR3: CASSSGTDLHWALYEQYV. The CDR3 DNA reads TGTGCCAGCAGTTCCGGGACAGACCTACACTGGGCTCTCTACGAGCAGTACGTC.

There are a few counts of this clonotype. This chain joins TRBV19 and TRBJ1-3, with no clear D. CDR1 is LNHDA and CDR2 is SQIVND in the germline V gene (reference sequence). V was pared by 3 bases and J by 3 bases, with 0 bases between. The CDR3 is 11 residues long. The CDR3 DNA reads TGTGCCAGTAGTATTGGAAACACCATATATTTT. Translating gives CASSIGNTIYF. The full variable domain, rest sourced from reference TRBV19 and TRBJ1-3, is DGGITQSPKYLFRKEGQNVTLSCEQNLNHDAMYWYRQDPGQGLRLIYYSQIVNDFQKGDIAEGYSVSREKKESFPLTVTSAQKNPTAFYLCASSIGNTIYFGEGSWLTVV.

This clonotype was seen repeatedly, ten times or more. CDR3 sequence: CASSLLLDSHTGELFF. Here the CDR3 DNA reads TGTGCCAGCAGCCTCCTGCTCGACAGTCACACCGGGGAGCTGTTTTTT. The chain employs TRBV7-6 and TRBJ2-2; possibly TRBD1 for D (5 bases). Trimming pared 5 bases from V and 3 bases from J, leaving 16 bases between. This CDR3 is 16 amino acids long. Looked up from germline, CDR1 is SGHVS and CDR2 is FNYEAQ.

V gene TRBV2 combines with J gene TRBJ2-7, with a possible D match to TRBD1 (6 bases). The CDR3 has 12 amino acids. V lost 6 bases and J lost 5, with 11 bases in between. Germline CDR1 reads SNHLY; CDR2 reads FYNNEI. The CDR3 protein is CASRGTINEQYF. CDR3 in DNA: TGTGCCAGCAGGGGGACAATCAACGAGCAGTACTTC.

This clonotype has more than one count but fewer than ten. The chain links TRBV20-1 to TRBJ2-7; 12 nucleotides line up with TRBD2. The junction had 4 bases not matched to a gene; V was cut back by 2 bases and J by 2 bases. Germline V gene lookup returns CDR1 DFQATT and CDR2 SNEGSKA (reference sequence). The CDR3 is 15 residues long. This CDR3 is CSARPSSGGAYEQYF. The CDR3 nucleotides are TGCAGTGCTAGACCCTCTAGCGGGGGGGCCTACGAGCAGTACTTC.

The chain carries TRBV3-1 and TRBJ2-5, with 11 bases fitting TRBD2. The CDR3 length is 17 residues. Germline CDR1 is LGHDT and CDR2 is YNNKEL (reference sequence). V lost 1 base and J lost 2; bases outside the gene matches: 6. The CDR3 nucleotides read TGTGCCAGCAGCCAAGGTGTACTAGCGGGGGAACAAGAGACCCAGTACTTC. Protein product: CASSQGVLAGEQETQYF.

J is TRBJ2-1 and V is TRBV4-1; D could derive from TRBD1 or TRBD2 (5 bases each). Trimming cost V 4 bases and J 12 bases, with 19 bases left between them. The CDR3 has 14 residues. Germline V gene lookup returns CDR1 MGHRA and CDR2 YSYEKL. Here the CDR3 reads CASSPLGTSDGQFF. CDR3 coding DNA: TGCGCCAGCAGCCCCTTGGGGACCTCTGACGGGCAGTTCTTC.

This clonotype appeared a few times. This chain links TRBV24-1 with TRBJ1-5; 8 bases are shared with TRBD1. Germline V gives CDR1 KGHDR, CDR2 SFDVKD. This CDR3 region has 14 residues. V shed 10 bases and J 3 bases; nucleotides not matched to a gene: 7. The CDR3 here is CATCPGGPNQPQHF. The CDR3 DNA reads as TGTGCCACGTGTCCAGGGGGCCCCAATCAGCCCCAGCATTTT.

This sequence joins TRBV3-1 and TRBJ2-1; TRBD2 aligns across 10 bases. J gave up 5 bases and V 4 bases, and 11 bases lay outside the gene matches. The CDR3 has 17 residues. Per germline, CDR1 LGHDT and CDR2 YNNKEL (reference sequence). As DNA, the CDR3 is TGTGCCAGCAGCCCTGACCCCCTAGCGGGGGTTAACAATGAGCAGTTCTTC. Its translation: CASSPDPLAGVNNEQFF.

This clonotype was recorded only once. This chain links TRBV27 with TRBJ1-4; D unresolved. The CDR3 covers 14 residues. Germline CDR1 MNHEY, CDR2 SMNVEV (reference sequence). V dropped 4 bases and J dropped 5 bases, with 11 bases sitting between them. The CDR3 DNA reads TGTGCCAGCAGTTCACAGCGGAGCAATGAAAAACTGTTTTTT. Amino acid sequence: CASSSQRSNEKLFF.

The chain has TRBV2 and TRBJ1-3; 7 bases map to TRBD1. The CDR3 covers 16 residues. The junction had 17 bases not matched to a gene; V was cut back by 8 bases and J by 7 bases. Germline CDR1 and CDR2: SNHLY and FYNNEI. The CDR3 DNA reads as TGTGCCAGCCCCGAGGGTAGGGGGCCACATTGGAACACCATATATTTT. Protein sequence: CASPEGRGPHWNTIYF.

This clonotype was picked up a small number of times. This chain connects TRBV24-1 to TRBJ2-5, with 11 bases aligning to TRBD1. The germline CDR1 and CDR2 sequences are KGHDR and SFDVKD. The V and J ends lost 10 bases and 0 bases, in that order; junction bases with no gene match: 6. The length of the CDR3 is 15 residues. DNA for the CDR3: TGTGCCACTCCGCCGGGACAGGGGGACCAAGAGACCCAGTACTTC. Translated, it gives CATPPGQGDQETQYF.

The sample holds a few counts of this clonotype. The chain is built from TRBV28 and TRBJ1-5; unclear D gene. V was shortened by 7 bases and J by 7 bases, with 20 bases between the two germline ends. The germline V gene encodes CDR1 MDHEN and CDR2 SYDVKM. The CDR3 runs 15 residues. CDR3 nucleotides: TGTGCCAGCATCCCAGAGGGAGGCAACGGGCAGCCCCAGCATTTT. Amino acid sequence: CASIPEGGNGQPQHF.

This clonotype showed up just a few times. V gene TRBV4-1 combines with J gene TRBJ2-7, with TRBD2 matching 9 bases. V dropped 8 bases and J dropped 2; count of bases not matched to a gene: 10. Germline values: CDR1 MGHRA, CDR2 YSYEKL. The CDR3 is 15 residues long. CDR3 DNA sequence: TGCGCCAGCCAGCCGGCGGCGGGGGGGACCTACGAGCAGTACTTC. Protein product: CASQPAAGGTYEQYF.

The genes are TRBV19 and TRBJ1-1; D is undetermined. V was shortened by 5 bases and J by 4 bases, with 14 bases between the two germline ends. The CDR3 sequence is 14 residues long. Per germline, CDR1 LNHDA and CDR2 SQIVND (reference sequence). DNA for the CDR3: TGTGCCAGTAGTCCGGAACTTAGGTCCACTGAAGCTTTCTTT. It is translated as CASSPELRSTEAFF. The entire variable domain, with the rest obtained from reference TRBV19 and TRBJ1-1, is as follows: DGGITQSPKYLFRKEGQNVTLSCEQNLNHDAMYWYRQDPGQGLRLIYYSQIVNDFQKGDIAEGYSVSREKKESFPLTVTSAQKNPTAFYLCASSPELRSTEAFFGQGTRLTVV.

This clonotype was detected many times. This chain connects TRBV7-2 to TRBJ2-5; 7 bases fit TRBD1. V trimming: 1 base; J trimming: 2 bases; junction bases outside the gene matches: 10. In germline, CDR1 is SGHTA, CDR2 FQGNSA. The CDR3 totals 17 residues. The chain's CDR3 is CASSLGVLGTAQETQYF. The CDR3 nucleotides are TGTGCCAGCAGCTTAGGAGTCCTGGGGACAGCACAAGAGACCCAGTACTTC.